This TCR beta chain was sequenced during a study of cytomegalovirus exposure and HLA in healthy donors. Study results and caveats: A later analysis showed that HLA-associated TCR beta chains had undergone more clonal expansion than equally common others.

Amplification used 60 Vbeta primers and 13 Jbeta primers. Assay used: immunoSEQ multiplex PCR; TCRdb lists only in-frame clones, some missing. The sample consists of around 140,000 clones, less than 80% of them appearing once. Trimming at V came to 0 bases and at J to 2 bases, leaving 3 bases not matched to a gene. The CDR3 is made up of 15 amino acids. Germline CDR1 reads KGHSH; CDR2 reads LQKENI. Notes on this clone: Its matching antigen is unknown.

Sequenced: PBMCs. The chain has TRBV18 and TRBJ2-7, with 8 bases fitting TRBD2. The TCR sequence derives from a man aged 50 to 59 in good health and CMV-seropositive. CDR3 amino acids: CASSPPSGSPYEQYF. The CDR3 region has the DNA TGTGCCAGCTCACCACCCAGCGGGAGCCCCTACGAGCAGTACTTC.